This TCR beta chain is from a study of cytomegalovirus exposure and HLA in healthy donors. Overall study: The 120 validation repertoires were produced on the same platform as the roughly 720 repertoires of the first cohort. This was reported in a later analysis.

The CDR3 loop spans 15 amino acids. Germline V gene data show CDR1 as LGHNA and CDR2 as YSLEER. The ends were cut back, 1 base at V and 4 bases at J, with 13 bases in the middle. TCRdb's table, derived via immunoSEQ multiplex PCR, lists solely in-frame clones and lacks some. The sample carries 90,000 to 150,000 clones, 70% to 90% recorded once. The clonotype was recovered from a woman in her late teens or twenties in good health and CMV-seropositive. The V and J genes are TRBV4-3 and TRBJ2-5; a possible D gene is TRBD2 (6 bases). The specimen sequenced was PBMCs. CDR3 loop: CASSQGSGVGETQYF. CDR3 in DNA: TGCGCCAGCAGCCAAGGGTCGGGAGTGGGAGAGACCCAGTACTTC.